The 13 T cell receptor beta chains listed next were all sequenced from one sample in a study of T cells in Graves' hyperthyroidism and ophthalmopathy. Amplified TCR beta CDR3 regions came from RNA transcripts. During a first-round RT-PCR of the TCR CDR3, the HTBI primer set was used. TCRdb fed the multiplex PCR reads into MiXCR, producing one record per CDR3 protein. This repertoire shows 690,000 or so distinct CDR3 sequences, approximately 19% found once; its top ten account for approximately 15%. Source material: blood. The receptor set was obtained from a woman aged 50 to 65 with Graves' hyperthyroidism that later progressed to Graves' ophthalmopathy.

This clonotype was observed at least ten times. This chain links TRBV20-1 with TRBJ1-5; no clear D. In germline, CDR1 is DFQATT, CDR2 SNEGSKA (reference sequence). The ends were cut back, 3 bases at V and 6 bases at J, with 18 bases in the middle. The CDR3 consists of 15 residues. The CDR3: CSASDSWRSAQPQHF. In nucleotides, the CDR3 is TGCAGTGCTAGCGACTCGTGGAGATCCGCTCAGCCCCAGCATTTT.

This clonotype was recorded at least ten times. The chain is built from TRBV2 and TRBJ1-1; no clear D. The V end was cut by 4 bases, the J end by 0 bases, with 12 bases between. The CDR3 sequence is 15 residues long. CDR1 and CDR2 (germline): SNHLY, FYNNEI. In nucleotides, the CDR3 is TGTGCCAGCAGTGCCTCGGCAGACTTGAACACTGAAGCTTTCTTT. This codes for CASSASADLNTEAFF.

This clonotype was picked up many times. V usage is TRBV18 and J usage is TRBJ2-7, with D perhaps matching TRBD1 (5 bases). V was cut by 4 bases and J by 6 bases, with 16 bases left in between. Per germline, CDR1 KGHSH and CDR2 LQKENI. The CDR3 covers 14 residues. CDR3 in DNA: TGTGCCAGCTCACGTCTCCAGGGTGTTGGCGAGCAGTACTTC. It codes for CASSRLQGVGEQYF.

The chain links TRBV7-9 to TRBJ2-3, with TRBD2 matching over 8 bases. V lost 0 bases, J lost 5 bases, and 4 bases stayed unmatched. The CDR3 loop spans 15 amino acids. Germline assignment: CDR1 SEHNR and CDR2 FQNEAQ (reference sequence). CDR3 in amino acids: CASSLAAGGGDTQYF. CDR3 nucleotides: TGTGCCAGCAGCTTAGCGGCGGGGGGTGGAGATACGCAGTATTTT.

This clonotype was observed a few times. The rearrangement uses TRBV7-3 and TRBJ2-2, with no clear D. Germline assignment: CDR1 SGHTA and CDR2 FQGTGA. This CDR3 contains 14 residues. V was clipped by 6 bases and J by 1 base, with 9 bases between them. The CDR3 DNA sequence: TGTGCCAGCAGAGCCTTGGGGAACACCGGGGAGCTGTTTTTT. Its protein product is CASRALGNTGELFF.

The chain employs TRBV20-1 and TRBJ1-6; D is undetermined. The CDR3 sequence is 14 residues long. V lost 0 bases and J lost 7, with 10 bases in between. Per germline, CDR1 DFQATT and CDR2 SNEGSKA (reference sequence). CDR3 sequence: CSARDPTSNSPLHF. DNA for the CDR3: TGCAGTGCTAGAGATCCGACATCGAATTCACCCCTCCACTTT.

Comments on this clonotype: Just one base apart from a much larger clone, this may be a read error. The chain couples TRBV27 to TRBJ2-7; 12 positions agree with TRBD1. The CDR3 consists of 15 residues. Germline lookup yields CDR1 MNHEY and CDR2 SMNVEV (reference sequence). The CDR3 nucleotides read TGTGCCAGCAGTTTACGGGACAGGGGGCTCTACGAGCAGTGCTTC. Translation: CASSLRDRGLYEQCF.

The chain combines TRBV4-1 with TRBJ1-1, with 9 bases lining up with TRBD1. Unmatched junction bases numbered 2, after V lost 3 bases and J lost 3 bases. In germline, CDR1 is MGHRA, CDR2 YSYEKL. This CDR3 is built from 14 residues. CDR3 residues: CASSQGQGHTEAFF. CDR3 bases: TGCGCCAGCAGCCAGGGACAGGGTCACACTGAAGCTTTCTTT.

This chain links TRBV9 with TRBJ2-2; D is uncertain. The CDR3 covers 18 residues. The germline V and J ends were trimmed by 2 bases and 0 bases, with 17 bases remaining between them. Germline V lookup: CDR1 SGDLS, CDR2 YYNGEE. The CDR3 reads CASSVRIVVDSNTGELFF. DNA for the CDR3: TGTGCCAGCAGCGTGCGAATAGTCGTGGATTCGAACACCGGGGAGCTGTTTTTT.

This clonotype has just a few counts. Here the CDR3 reads CASSSDGRGEEKLFF. Written as DNA, the CDR3 is TGTGCCAGCAGTTCAGACGGGAGGGGAGAGGAAAAACTGTTTTTT. The chain recombines TRBV27 with TRBJ1-4; possible D gene TRBD1, 5 bases. Germline assignment: CDR1 MNHEY and CDR2 SMNVEV (reference sequence). V was shortened by 4 bases and J by 8 bases, with 17 bases between the two germline ends. The CDR3 sequence is 15 residues long.

This chain connects TRBV28 to TRBJ2-1; 8 bases are a match to TRBD1. V lost 6 bases, J lost 8 bases, and 12 bases stayed unmatched. Germline CDR1 is MDHEN and CDR2 is SYDVKM. This CDR3 contains 15 residues. CDR3 protein: CASRTGTGKIYEQFF. CDR3 sequence (DNA): TGTGCCAGCAGAACCGGGACAGGAAAGATATATGAGCAGTTCTTC. Supplemented by reference TRBV28 and TRBJ2-1, the full variable domain reads DVKVTQSSRYLVKRTGEKVFLECVQDMDHENMFWYRQDPGLGLRLIYFSYDVKMKEKGDIPEGYSVSREKKERFSLILESASTNQTSMYLCASRTGTGKIYEQFFGPGTRLTVL.

This clonotype occurred a few times. The chain carries TRBV25-1 and TRBJ1-4; no firm D call. The CDR3 has 15 residues. Germline CDR1 is MGHDK and CDR2 is SYGVNS. V was pared by 2 bases and J by 10 bases, with 17 bases between. The CDR3 region is CASSEAGGRRAKLFF. The CDR3 DNA reads as TGTGCCAGCAGTGAAGCAGGAGGGAGAAGGGCAAAACTGTTTTTT. The full variable domain, rest sourced from reference TRBV25-1 and TRBJ1-4, is EADIYQTPRYLVIGTGKKITLECSQTMGHDKMYWYQQDPGMELHLIHYSYGVNSTEKGDLSSESTVSRIRTEHFPLTLESARPSHTSQYLCASSEAGGRRAKLFFGSGTQLSVL.

This clonotype was detected ten times or more. This rearrangement joins TRBV20-1 to TRBJ1-1, with D maybe TRBD1 (5 bases). In germline, CDR1 is DFQATT, CDR2 SNEGSKA (reference sequence). The CDR3 extends over 14 amino acids. V was trimmed by 1 base and J by 1 base, leaving 10 bases between them. The CDR3 region has the DNA TGCAGTGCTAGAGTGAGGGGTGCGAACACTGAAGCTTTCTTT. Its translation: CSARVRGANTEAFF.